This T cell receptor beta chain was identified in a study of preoperative IRX-2 immunotherapy in early breast cancer. Assay: immunoSEQ multiplex PCR; the TCRdb copy retains only in-frame clones and omits some. This sample has about 23,000 clones, with roughly nine tenths found just once. Germline lookup yields CDR1 MNHNS and CDR2 SASEGT. Germline trimming cut 5 bases from V and 5 bases from J; bases unmatched to any gene: 6. The CDR3 runs 13 residues. Sample treatment: preoperative locoregional IRX-2 cytokine immunotherapy. Samples came from a phase Ib trial of preoperative locoregional IRX-2 cytokine immunotherapy.

The material was tumor tissue, obtained after IRX-2 immunotherapy. This sequence was found in a human donor with breast cancer. The rearrangement joins TRBV6-1 to TRBJ2-7, with 7 positions matching TRBD1. CDR3 amino acids: CASSRNTGDEQYF. DNA of the CDR3: TGTGCCAGCAGTAGGAACACAGGGGACGAGCAGTACTTC.